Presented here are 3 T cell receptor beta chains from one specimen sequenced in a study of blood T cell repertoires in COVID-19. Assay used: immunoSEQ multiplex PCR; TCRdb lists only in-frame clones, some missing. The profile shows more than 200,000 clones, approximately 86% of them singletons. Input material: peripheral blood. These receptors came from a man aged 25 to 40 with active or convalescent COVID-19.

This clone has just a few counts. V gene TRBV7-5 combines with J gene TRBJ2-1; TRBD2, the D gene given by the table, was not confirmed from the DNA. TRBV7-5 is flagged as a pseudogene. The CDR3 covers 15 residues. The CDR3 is CARSLRAVTYNEQFF. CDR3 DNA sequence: TGTGCCAGAAGCCTGAGAGCGGTGACATACAATGAGCAGTTCTTC.

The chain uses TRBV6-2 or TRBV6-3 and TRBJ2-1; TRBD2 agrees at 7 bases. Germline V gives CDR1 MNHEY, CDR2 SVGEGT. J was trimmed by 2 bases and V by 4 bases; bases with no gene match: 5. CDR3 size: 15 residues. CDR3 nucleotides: TGTGCCAGCAGTTGGAGAGCGGGGACCTACAATGAGCAGTTCTTC. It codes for CASSWRAGTYNEQFF.

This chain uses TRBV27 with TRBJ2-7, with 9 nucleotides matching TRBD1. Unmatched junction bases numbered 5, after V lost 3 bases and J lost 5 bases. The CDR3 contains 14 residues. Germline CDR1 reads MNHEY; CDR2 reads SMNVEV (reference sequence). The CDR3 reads CASSLGDRADEQYF. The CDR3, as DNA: TGTGCCAGCAGTTTGGGGGACAGGGCCGACGAGCAGTACTTC.